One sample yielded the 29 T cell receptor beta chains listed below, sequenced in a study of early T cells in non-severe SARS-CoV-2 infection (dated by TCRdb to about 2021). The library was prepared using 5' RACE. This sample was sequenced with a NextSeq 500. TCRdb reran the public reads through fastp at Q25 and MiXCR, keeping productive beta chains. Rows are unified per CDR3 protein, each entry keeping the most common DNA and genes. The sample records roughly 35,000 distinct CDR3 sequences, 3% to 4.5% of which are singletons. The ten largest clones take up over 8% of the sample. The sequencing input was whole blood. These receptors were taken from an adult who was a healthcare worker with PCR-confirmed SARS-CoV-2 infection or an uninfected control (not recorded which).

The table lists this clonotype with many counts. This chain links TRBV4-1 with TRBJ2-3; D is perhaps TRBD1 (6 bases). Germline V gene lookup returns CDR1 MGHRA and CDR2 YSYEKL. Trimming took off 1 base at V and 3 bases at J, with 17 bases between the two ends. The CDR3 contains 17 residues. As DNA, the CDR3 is TGCGCCAGCAGCCAAGTGCTGAGCAGGGGCGAAACAGATACGCAGTATTTT. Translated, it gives CASSQVLSRGETDTQYF.

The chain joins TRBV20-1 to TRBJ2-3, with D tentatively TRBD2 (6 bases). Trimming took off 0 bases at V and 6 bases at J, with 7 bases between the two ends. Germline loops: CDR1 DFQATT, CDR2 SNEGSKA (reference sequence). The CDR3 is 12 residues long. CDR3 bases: TGCAGTGCTAGAGATCTAGCGGATACGCAGTATTTT. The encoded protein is CSARDLADTQYF.

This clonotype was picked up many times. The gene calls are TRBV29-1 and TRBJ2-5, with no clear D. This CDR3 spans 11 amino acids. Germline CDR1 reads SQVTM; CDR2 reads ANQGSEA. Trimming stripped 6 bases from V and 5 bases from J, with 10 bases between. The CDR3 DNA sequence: TGCAGCGTATCCCCCGCGGAGACCCAGTACTTC. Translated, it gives CSVSPAETQYF.

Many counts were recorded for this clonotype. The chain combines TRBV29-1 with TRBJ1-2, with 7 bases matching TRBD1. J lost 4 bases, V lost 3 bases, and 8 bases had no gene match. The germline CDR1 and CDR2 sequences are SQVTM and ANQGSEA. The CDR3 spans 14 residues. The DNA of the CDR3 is TGCAGCGTTGAGAGACAGGGACGGTCCTATGGCTACACCTTC. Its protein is CSVERQGRSYGYTF.

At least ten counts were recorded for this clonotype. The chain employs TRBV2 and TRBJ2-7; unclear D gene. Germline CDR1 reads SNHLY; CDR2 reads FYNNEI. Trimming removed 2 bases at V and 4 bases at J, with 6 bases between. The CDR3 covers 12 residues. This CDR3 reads CASSESQYEQYF. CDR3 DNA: TGTGCCAGCAGTGAAAGTCAGTACGAGCAGTACTTC.

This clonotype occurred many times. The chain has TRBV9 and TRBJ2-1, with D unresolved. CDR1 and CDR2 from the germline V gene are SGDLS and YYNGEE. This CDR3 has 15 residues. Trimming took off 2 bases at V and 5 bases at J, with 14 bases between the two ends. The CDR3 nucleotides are TGTGCCAGCAGCGTGGGCCTACTGCCGAACAATGAGCAGTTCTTC. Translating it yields CASSVGLLPNNEQFF.

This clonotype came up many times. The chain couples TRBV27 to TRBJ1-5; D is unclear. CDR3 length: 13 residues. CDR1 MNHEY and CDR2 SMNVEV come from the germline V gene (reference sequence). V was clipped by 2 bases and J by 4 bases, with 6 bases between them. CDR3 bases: TGTGCCAGCAGTTTAGGACTTAATCAGCCCCAGCATTTT. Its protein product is CASSLGLNQPQHF.

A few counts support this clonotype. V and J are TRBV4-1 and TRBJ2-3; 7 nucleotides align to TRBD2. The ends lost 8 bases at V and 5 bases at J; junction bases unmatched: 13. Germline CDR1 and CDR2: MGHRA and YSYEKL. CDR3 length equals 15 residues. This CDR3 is CASGRPAGVVDTQYF. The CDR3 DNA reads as TGCGCCAGCGGAAGACCCGCGGGAGTGGTAGATACGCAGTATTTT.

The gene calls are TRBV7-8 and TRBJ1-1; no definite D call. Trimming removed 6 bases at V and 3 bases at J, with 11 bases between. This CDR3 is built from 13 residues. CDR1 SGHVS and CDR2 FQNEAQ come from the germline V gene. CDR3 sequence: CASRSGSDTEAFF. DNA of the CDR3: TGTGCCAGCAGGAGTGGGAGCGACACTGAAGCTTTCTTT.

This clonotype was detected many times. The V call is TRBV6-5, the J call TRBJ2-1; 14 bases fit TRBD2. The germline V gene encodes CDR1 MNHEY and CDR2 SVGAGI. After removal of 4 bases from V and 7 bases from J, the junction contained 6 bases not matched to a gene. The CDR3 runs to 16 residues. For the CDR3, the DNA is TGTGCCAGCAGTTCGGGACTAGCGGGAGTGGTAAATGAGCAGTTCTTC. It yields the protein CASSSGLAGVVNEQFF.

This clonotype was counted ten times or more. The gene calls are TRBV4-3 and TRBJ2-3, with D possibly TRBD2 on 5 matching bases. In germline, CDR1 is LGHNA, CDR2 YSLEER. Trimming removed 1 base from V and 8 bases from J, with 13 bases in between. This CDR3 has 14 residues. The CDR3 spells CASSQGVVASTQYF. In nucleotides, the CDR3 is TGCGCCAGCAGCCAAGGAGTGGTAGCGAGTACGCAGTATTTT.

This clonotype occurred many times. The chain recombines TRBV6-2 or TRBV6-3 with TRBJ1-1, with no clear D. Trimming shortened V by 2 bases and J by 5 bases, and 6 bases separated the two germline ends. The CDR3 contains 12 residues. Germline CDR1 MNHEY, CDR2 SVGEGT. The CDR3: CASSYGMTEAFF. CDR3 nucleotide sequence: TGTGCCAGCAGTTACGGGATGACTGAAGCTTTCTTT.

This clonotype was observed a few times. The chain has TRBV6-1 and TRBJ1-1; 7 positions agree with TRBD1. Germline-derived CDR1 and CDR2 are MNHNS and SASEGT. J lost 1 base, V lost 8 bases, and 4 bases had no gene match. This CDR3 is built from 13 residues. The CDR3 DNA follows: TGTGCCAGCCTAGGGACAGCGAACACTGAAGCTTTCTTT. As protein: CASLGTANTEAFF.

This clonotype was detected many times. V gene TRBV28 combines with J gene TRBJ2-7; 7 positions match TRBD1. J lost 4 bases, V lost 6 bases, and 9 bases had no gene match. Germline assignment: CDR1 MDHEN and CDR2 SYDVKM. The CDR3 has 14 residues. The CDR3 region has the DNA TGTGCCAGCAGCACCCGACAGGGCTTTTACGAGCAGTACTTC. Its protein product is CASSTRQGFYEQYF.

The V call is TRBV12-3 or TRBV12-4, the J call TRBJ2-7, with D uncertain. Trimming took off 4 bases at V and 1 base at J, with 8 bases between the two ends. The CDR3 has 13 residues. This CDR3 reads CASSYDNSYEQYF. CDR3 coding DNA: TGTGCCAGCAGTTATGACAATTCCTACGAGCAGTACTTC.

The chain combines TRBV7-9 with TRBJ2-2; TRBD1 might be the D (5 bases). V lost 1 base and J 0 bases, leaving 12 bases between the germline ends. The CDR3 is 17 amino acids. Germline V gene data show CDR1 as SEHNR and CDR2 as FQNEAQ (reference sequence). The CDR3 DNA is TGTGCCAGCAGCTTAGAAGGGGCAGGGCCGAACACCGGGGAGCTGTTTTTT. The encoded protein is CASSLEGAGPNTGELFF. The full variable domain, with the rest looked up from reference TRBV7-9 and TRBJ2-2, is DTGVSQNPRHKITKRGQNVTFRCDPISEHNRLYWYRQTLGQGPEFLTYFQNEAQLEKSRLLSDRFSAERPKGSFSTLEIQRTEQGDSAMYLCASSLEGAGPNTGELFFGEGSRLTVL.

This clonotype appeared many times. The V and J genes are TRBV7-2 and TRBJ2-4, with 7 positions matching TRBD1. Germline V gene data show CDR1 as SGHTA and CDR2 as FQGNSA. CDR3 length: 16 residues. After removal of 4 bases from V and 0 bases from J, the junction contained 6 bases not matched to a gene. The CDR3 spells CASSSGGMGAKNIQYF. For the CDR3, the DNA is TGTGCCAGCAGCTCAGGGGGTATGGGAGCCAAAAACATTCAGTACTTC.

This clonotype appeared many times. The CDR3 reads CSAHRGLAGDNEQFF. In nucleotides, the CDR3 is TGCAGCGCACACAGGGGACTAGCGGGAGACAATGAGCAGTTCTTC. The chain has TRBV29-1 and TRBJ2-1; 14 bases fit TRBD2. This CDR3 is 15 amino acids long. V trimming: 7 bases; J trimming: 5 bases; junction bases outside the gene matches: 7. The germline V gene encodes CDR1 SQVTM and CDR2 ANQGSEA.

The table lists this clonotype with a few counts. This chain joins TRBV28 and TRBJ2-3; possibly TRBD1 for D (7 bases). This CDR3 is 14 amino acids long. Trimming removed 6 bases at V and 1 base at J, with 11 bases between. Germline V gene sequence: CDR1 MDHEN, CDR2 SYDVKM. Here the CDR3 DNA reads TGTGCCAGCAGGTCCAGGGGGGGCACAGATACGCAGTATTTT. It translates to CASRSRGGTDTQYF. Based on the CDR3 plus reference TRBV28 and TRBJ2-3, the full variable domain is DVKVTQSSRYLVKRTGEKVFLECVQDMDHENMFWYRQDPGLGLRLIYFSYDVKMKEKGDIPEGYSVSREKKERFSLILESASTNQTSMYLCASRSRGGTDTQYFGPGTRLTVL.

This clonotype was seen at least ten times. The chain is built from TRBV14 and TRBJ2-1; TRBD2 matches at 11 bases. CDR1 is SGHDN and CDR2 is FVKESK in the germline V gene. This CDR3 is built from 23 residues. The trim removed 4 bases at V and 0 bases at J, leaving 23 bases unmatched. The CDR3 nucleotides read TGTGCCAGCAGCCTAGGGAAAAAACTAGCGGGAGACCCCGGTCGGAGCTCCTACAATGAGCAGTTCTTC. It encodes CASSLGKKLAGDPGRSSYNEQFF.

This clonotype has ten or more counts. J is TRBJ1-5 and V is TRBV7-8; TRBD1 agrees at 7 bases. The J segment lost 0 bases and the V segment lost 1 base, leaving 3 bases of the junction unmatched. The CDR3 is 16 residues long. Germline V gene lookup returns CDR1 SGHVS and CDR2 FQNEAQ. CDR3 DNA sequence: TGTGCCAGCAGCTTAGGGACAGGAAATAGCAATCAGCCCCAGCATTTT. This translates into CASSLGTGNSNQPQHF.

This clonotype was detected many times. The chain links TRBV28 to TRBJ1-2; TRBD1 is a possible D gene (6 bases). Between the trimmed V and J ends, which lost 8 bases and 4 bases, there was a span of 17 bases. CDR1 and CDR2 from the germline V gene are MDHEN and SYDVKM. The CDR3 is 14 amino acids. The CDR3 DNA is TGTGCCAGCCTCCGAGCAGGGGCTCCCTATGGCTACACCTTC. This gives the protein CASLRAGAPYGYTF.

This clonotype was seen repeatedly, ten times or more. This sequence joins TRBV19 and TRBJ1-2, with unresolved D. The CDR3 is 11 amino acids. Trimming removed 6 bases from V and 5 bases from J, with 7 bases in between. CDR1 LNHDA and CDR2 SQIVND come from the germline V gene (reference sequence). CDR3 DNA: TGTGCCAGTAGGAACCTGTATGGCTACACCTTC. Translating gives CASRNLYGYTF.

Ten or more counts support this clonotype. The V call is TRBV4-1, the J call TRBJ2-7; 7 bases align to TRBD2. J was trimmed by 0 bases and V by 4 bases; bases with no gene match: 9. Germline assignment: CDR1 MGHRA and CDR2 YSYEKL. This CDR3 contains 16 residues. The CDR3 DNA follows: TGCGCCAGCAGCCCGCGGGCCCTAGCGGCCTCCTACGAGCAGTACTTC. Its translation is CASSPRALAASYEQYF.

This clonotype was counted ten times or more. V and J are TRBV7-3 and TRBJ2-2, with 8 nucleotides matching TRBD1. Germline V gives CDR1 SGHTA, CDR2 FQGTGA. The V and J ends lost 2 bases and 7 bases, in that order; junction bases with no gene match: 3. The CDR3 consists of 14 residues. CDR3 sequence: CASSLDRGIGELFF. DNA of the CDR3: TGTGCCAGCAGCTTAGACAGGGGAATCGGGGAGCTGTTTTTT. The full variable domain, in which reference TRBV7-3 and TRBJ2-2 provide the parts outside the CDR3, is GAGVSQTPSNKVTEKGKYVELRCDPISGHTALYWYRQSLGQGPEFLIYFQGTGAADDSGLPNDRFFAVRPEGSVSTLKIQRTERGDSAVYLCASSLDRGIGELFFGEGSRLTVL.

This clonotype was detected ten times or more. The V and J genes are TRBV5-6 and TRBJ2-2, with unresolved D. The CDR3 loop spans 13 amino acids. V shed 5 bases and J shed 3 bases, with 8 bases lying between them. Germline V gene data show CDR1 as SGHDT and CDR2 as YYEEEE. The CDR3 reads CASSPPYTGELFF. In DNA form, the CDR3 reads TGTGCCAGCAGTCCCCCCTACACCGGGGAGCTGTTTTTT.

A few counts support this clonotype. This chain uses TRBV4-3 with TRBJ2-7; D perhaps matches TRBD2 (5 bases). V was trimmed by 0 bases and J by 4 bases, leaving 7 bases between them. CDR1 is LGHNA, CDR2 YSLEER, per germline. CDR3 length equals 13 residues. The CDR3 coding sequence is TGCGCCAGCAGCCAAGATCGGGGATACGAGCAGTACTTC. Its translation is CASSQDRGYEQYF.

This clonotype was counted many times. The CDR3 sequence: CASSKTGVNEQYF. CDR3 nucleotide sequence: TGTGCCAGCAGCAAAACAGGGGTCAACGAGCAGTACTTC. J is TRBJ2-7 and V is TRBV5-6; 7 positions agree with TRBD1. The CDR3 runs 13 residues. V dropped 4 bases and J dropped 5; count of bases not matched to a gene: 6. The V gene's germline CDR1 is SGHDT and CDR2 YYEEEE.

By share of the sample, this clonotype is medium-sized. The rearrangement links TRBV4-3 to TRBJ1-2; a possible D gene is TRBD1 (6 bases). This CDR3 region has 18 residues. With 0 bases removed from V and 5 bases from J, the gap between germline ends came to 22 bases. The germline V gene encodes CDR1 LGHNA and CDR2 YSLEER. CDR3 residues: CASSQEVTPGQKPYGYTF. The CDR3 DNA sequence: TGCGCCAGCAGCCAAGAAGTAACGCCGGGACAAAAACCATATGGCTACACCTTC.